The present entry profiles one T cell receptor (beta chain) with its context. What it recognizes is unknown. This entry comes from a study of T cells in localized non-small cell lung cancer. Study observations and caveats: Peak T cell clonality was found in uninvolved adjacent lung, exceeding tumor. Elevated blood T cell density was associated with longer overall survival. Among the top 100 tumor clones, a median about 57 appeared in adjacent lung.

The V and J ends lost 4 bases and 7 bases respectively, with 14 bases between them. The CDR3 is made up of 14 amino acids. Germline CDR1 and CDR2: SGHTA and FQGNSA. Using immunoSEQ multiplex PCR, the repertoire was profiled, and TCRdb retains in-frame clones only, with some absent. The sample gives approximately 89,000 clones, about 78% of which show up once; 15% to 20% is in the top ten. The chain combines TRBV7-2 with TRBJ2-1; D gene unclear. The clonotype was recovered from a man between 40 and 70 years old with stage II squamous cell lung carcinoma. Here the sequenced sample was PBMCs, taken before any cancer treatment. CDR3 sequence: CASSSRPGLNEQFF. CDR3 nucleotides: TGTGCCAGCAGCTCCCGGCCTGGGCTTAATGAGCAGTTCTTC.